The 13 T cell receptor beta chains given below trace back to one sample, sequenced in a study of ipilimumab plus nivolumab after autologous stem cell transplantation (dated by TCRdb to the early 2020s). The receptor library was made with the immunoSEQ multiplex PCR assay. This is the immuneACCESS table as TCRdb keeps it, with only in-frame sequences that have V and J called. A part of the clones is gone; compared with another copy, unresolved V genes explain less than half, and the rest is unexplained. This sample holds about 40,000 clones; 85% to 95% were observed only once. More than 0.7% of the sample goes to the ten largest clones. The material sequenced was PBMCs, taken in a trial of ipilimumab plus nivolumab as post-transplant consolidation. All receptors derive from a male donor with multiple myeloma.

The genes are TRBV28 and TRBJ2-5; D remains ambiguous. The CDR3 covers 13 residues. The V end was cut by 3 bases, the J end by 4 bases, with 9 bases between. Looked up from germline, CDR1 is MDHEN and CDR2 is SYDVKM. Here the CDR3 reads CASSFGAIETQYF. DNA of the CDR3: TGTGCCAGCAGTTTCGGAGCAATAGAGACCCAGTACTTC.

The rearrangement joins TRBV7-2 to TRBJ2-7; 15 bases fit TRBD2. V dropped 8 bases and J dropped 3; count of bases not matched to a gene: 2. Germline V CDR1 and CDR2: SGHTA, FQGNSA. This CDR3 contains 14 residues. The CDR3 is CASGLAGGGYEQYF. For the CDR3, the DNA is TGTGCCAGCGGACTAGCGGGAGGGGGCTACGAGCAGTACTTC.

The V and J genes are TRBV6-5 and TRBJ2-7; 10 bases match TRBD2. The ends lost 3 bases at V and 5 bases at J; junction bases unmatched: 7. The CDR3 loop spans 15 amino acids. Germline V gene data show CDR1 as MNHEY and CDR2 as SVGAGI. The CDR3 here is CASSYKRGGRHEQYF. The CDR3 DNA is TGTGCCAGCAGTTATAAGCGGGGGGGCCGCCACGAGCAGTACTTC.

CDR3 nucleotides: TGTGCCAGCAGTCGTACAGGGGGAGACTATGGCTACACCTTC. Residues: CASSRTGGDYGYTF. V gene TRBV27 combines with J gene TRBJ1-2; 8 positions match TRBD1. V shed 5 bases and J 3 bases; nucleotides not matched to a gene: 5. This CDR3 contains 14 residues. The germline V gene encodes CDR1 MNHEY and CDR2 SMNVEV (reference sequence).

The chain employs TRBV5-1 and TRBJ2-3, with 9 bases identical to TRBD2. This CDR3 is 15 amino acids long. The V gene's germline CDR1 is SGHRS and CDR2 YFSETQ. V trimming: 4 bases; J trimming: 2 bases; junction bases outside the gene matches: 5. The CDR3: CASSSSGRTTDTQYF. Here the CDR3 DNA reads TGCGCCAGCAGCAGCAGCGGGAGGACCACAGATACGCAGTATTTT.

This clone was observed a single time. The chain employs TRBV15 and TRBJ1-4; D is unclear. Germline V lookup: CDR1 LNHNV, CDR2 YYDKDF (reference sequence). Trimming took off 6 bases at V and 4 bases at J, with 12 bases between the two ends. The CDR3 totals 14 residues. The CDR3 region is CATRGKHLNEKLFF. CDR3 DNA sequence: TGTGCCACCAGAGGAAAACACCTTAATGAAAAACTGTTTTTT.

V usage is TRBV4-3 and J usage is TRBJ2-7, with D maybe TRBD2 (5 bases). The CDR3 has 15 amino acids. Germline-derived CDR1 and CDR2 are LGHNA and YSLEER. V was trimmed by 5 bases and J by 0 bases, leaving 14 bases between them. The CDR3 bases are TGCGCCAGCAGCACCCATTACGGGGTCTCCTACGAGCAGTACTTC. Protein product: CASSTHYGVSYEQYF.

The V call is TRBV7-2, the J call TRBJ1-5, with D possibly matching TRBD1 (6 bases). This CDR3 is built from 17 residues. V dropped 5 bases and J dropped 0 bases, with 17 bases sitting between them. Germline V gene lookup returns CDR1 SGHTA and CDR2 FQGNSA. CDR3 sequence reads: CASSLYPTGYSNQPQHF. CDR3 in DNA: TGTGCCAGCAGCCTCTACCCGACAGGATATAGCAATCAGCCCCAGCATTTT.

CDR3 bases: TGTGCCAGCACCGGGCTAGCGGGAGGTTATGAGCAGTTCTTC. This gives the protein CASTGLAGGYEQFF. This chain connects TRBV11-2 to TRBJ2-1, with 11 positions matching TRBD2. Germline loops: CDR1 SGHAT, CDR2 FQNNGV. CDR3 length: 14 amino acids. V lost 7 bases and J lost 8; bases outside the gene matches: 7.

This rearrangement joins TRBV21-1 to TRBJ2-5; whether TRBD1, the table's D call, matches the DNA was not checked. The J call may be wrong; the DNA end is better matched by TRBJ2-7. TRBV21-1 is listed as a pseudogene. The CDR3 covers 13 residues. In nucleotides, the CDR3 is TGTGCCAGCAGCCCGGGACAGAACTACGAGCAGTACTTC. Translation gives CASSPGQNYEQYF.

This clone was seen only once. V usage is TRBV27 and J usage is TRBJ2-7; perhaps TRBD2 as D (5 bases). V lost 7 bases, J lost 7 bases, and 23 bases lay in between. CDR3 length: 15 residues. In germline, CDR1 is MNHEY, CDR2 SMNVEV (reference sequence). DNA of the CDR3: TGTGCCAGCACCTACCGGGATCTGGGAAACGGGGAGCAGTACTTC. Its protein product is CASTYRDLGNGEQYF.

This clone has just a few counts. CDR3 in DNA: TGTGCCAGCTCACCGCGTCCGCCTGGGGATGGCTACACCTTC. Encoded protein: CASSPRPPGDGYTF. The J gene is TRBJ1-2, the V gene TRBV18; D gene uncertain. The CDR3 covers 14 residues. Per the germline V gene, CDR1 is KGHSH and CDR2 is LQKENI. The V and J ends lost 3 bases and 6 bases respectively, with 14 bases between them.

The rearrangement joins TRBV4-3 to TRBJ1-6; D remains unclear. Looked up from germline, CDR1 is LGHNA and CDR2 is YSLEER. This CDR3 has 14 residues. V shed 4 bases and J shed 6 bases, with 10 bases lying between them. This CDR3 reads CASSRLGLNSPLHF. CDR3 sequence (DNA): TGCGCCAGCAGCCGCCTAGGGCTTAATTCACCCCTCCACTTT.